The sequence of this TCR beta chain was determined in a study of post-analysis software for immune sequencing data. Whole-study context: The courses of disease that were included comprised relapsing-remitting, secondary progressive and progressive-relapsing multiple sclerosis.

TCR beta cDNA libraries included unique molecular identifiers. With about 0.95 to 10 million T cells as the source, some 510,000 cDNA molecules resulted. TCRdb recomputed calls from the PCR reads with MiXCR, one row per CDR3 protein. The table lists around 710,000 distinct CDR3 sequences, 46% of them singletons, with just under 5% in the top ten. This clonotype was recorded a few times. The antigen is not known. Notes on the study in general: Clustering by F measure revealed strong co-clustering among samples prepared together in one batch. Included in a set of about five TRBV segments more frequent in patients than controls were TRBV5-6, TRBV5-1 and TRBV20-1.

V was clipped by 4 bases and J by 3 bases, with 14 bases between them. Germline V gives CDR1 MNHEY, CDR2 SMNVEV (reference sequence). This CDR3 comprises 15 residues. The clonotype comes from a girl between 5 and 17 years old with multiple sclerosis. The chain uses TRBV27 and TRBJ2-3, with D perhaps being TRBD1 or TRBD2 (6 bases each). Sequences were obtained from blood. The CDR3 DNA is TGTGCCAGCAGTTGGAAAGGGGGGATAACAGATACGCAGTATTTT. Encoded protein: CASSWKGGITDTQYF.